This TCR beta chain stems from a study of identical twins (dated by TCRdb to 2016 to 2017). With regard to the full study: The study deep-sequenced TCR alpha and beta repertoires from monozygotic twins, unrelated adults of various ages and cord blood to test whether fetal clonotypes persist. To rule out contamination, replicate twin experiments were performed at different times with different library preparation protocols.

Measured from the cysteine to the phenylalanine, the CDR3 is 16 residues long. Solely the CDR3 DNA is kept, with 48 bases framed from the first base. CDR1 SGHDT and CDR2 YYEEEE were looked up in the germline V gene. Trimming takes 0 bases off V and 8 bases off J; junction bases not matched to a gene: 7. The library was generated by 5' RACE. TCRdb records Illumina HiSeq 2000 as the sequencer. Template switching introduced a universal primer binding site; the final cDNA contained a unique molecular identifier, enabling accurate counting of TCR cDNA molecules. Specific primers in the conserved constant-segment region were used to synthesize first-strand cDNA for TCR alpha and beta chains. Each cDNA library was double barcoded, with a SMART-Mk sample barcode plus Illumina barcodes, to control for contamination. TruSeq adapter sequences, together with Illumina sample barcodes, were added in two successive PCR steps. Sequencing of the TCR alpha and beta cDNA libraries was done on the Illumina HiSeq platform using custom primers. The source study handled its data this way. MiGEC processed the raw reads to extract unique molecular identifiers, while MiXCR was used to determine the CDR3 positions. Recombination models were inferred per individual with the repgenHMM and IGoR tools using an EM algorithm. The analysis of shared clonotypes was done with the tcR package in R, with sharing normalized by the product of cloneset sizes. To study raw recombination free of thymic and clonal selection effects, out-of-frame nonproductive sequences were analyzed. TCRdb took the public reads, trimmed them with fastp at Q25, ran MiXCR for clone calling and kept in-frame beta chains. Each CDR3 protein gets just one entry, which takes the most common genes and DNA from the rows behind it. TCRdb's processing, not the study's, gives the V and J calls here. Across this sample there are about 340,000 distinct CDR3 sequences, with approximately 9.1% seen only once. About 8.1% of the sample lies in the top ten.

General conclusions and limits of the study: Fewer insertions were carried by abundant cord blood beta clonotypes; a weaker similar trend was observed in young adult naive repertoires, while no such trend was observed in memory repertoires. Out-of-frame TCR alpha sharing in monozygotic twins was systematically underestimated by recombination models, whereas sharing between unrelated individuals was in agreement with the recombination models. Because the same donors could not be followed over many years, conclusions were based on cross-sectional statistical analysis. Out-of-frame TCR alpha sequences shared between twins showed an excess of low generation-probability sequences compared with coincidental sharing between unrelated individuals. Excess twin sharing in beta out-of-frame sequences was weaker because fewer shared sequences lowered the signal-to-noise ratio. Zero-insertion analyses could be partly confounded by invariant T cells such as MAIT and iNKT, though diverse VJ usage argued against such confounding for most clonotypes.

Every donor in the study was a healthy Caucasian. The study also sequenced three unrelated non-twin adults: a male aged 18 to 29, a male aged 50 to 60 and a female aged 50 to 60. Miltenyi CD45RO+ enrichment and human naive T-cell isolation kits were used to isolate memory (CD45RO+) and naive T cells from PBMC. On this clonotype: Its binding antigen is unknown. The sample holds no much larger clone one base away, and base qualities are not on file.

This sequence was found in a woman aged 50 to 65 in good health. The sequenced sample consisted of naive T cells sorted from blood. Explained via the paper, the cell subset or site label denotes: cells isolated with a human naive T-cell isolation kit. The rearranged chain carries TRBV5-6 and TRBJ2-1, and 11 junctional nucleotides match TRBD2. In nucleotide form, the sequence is TGTGCCAGCAGCTTGGGACCTAGCGGGAGGTTGGATGAGCAGTTCTTC. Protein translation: CASSLGPSGRLDEQFF.